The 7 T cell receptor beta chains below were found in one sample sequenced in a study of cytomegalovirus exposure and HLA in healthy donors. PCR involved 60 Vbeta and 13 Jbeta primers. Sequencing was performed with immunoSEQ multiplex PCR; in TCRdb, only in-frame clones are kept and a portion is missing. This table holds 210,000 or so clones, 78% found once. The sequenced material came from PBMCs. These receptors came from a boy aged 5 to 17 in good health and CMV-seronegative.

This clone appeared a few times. CDR3 in amino acids: CASSQPPRGYGYTF. The CDR3, as DNA: TGCGCCAGCAGCCAACCGCCCCGGGGCTATGGCTACACCTTC. This chain links TRBV4-1 with TRBJ1-2; D is ambiguous. This CDR3 has 14 residues. Germline V gene sequence: CDR1 MGHRA, CDR2 YSYEKL. The V end was cut by 2 bases, the J end by 4 bases, with 11 bases between.

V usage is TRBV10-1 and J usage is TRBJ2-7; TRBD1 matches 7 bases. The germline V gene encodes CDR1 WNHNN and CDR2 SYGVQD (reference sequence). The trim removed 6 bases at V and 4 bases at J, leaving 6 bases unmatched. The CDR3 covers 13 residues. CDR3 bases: TGCGCCAGCAGCTTGGACAGGTTTTACGAGCAGTACTTC. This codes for CASSLDRFYEQYF.

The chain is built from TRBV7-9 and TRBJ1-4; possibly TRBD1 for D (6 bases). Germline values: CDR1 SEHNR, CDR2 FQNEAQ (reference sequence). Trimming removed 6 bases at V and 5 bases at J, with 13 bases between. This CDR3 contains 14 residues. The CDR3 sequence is CASSNQGRNEKLFF. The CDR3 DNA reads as TGTGCCAGCAGTAATCAGGGGAGAAATGAAAAACTGTTTTTT. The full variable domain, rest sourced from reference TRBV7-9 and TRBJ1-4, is DTGVSQNPRHKITKRGQNVTFRCDPISEHNRLYWYRQTLGQGPEFLTYFQNEAQLEKSRLLSDRFSAERPKGSFSTLEIQRTEQGDSAMYLCASSNQGRNEKLFFGSGTQLSVL.

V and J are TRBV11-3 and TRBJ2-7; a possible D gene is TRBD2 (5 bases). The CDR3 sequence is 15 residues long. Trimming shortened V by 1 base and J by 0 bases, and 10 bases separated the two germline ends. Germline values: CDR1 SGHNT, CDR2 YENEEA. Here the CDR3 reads CASSLAVGSSYEQYF. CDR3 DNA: TGTGCCAGCAGCTTAGCGGTGGGGAGCTCCTACGAGCAGTACTTC.

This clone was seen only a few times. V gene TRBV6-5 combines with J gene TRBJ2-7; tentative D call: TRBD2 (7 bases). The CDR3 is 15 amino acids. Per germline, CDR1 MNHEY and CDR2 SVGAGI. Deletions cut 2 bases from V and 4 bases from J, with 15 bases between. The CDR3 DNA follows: TGTGCCAGCAGTTACGGCAGGGGAGGGACTTACGAGCAGTACTTC. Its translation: CASSYGRGGTYEQYF.

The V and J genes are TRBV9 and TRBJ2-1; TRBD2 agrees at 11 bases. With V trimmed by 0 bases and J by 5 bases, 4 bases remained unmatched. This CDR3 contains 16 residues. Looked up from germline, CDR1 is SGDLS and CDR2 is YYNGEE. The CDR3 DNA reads TGTGCCAGCAGCGTAGAGGGACTAGCGGTTAACAATGAGCAGTTCTTC. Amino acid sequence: CASSVEGLAVNNEQFF.

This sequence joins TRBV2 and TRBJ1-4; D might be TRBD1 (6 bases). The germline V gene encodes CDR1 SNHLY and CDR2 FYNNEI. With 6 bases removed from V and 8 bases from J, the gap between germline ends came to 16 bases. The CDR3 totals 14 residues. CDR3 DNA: TGTGCCAGCAGGACAGGTGGGGGTATAGAAAAACTGTTTTTT. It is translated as CASRTGGGIEKLFF.